This T cell receptor beta chain was documented in a study of human thymus T cells (dated by TCRdb to 2018 to 2021). For the wider study: The study characterized TCR alpha and beta repertoires from about 8 infant thymus samples and a few related peripheral blood samples. Donor ages ranged from roughly 6 to 250 days, and the cohort comprised six or seven male and two female infants. Points the paper makes about the study in general: According to the related research, thymic TCR repertoires were highly overlapping among unrelated individuals. V and J gene segment usage appeared biased in both thymic and peripheral blood repertoires. On average, thymus samples yielded around 810,000 unique TCRB clonotypes, whereas blood samples yielded about 80,000.

The immunoSEQ multiplex PCR assay was used to amplify the TCRB and TCRAD loci from a standardized quantity of quality-controlled genomic DNA. Amplicons spanned the V(D)J region at a length sufficient to cover the CDR3 and identify V and J genes. The amplicons were sequenced on an Illumina platform via the commercial immunoSEQ service. Regarding the original processing steps: Primer bias and sequencing errors were corrected as previously described, and TCRAD and TCRB definitions were based on the IMGT database. The repertoires were analysed using immunoSEQ Analyzer 3.0 and VDJTools for basic statistics, V/J segment usage, diversity estimates, rarefaction and pairwise overlap. Diversity was estimated with Chao1, ChaoE, Efron-Thisted, Shannon and inverse Simpson indices, and also on datasets down-sampled to the smallest sample. Repertoire overlap used strict matching of CDR3 nucleotide sequence, V gene and J gene, with Jaccard-based multidimensional scaling clustering. TCRdb mirrors the immuneACCESS table, restricted to in-frame sequences. Some clones are absent from its copies; in checked studies, under half trace to an unresolved V gene, and the reason for the others is unknown. V, J and clone size derive from that table, while D and trimming were established from the DNA sequence. The sample table records 65,000 to 90,000 clones; around 95% of these occur just once. The leading ten clones occupy around 0.034% of the sample.

V loses 6 bases, J loses 0 bases, and the germline ends lie 12 bases apart. Counted from cysteine to phenylalanine, this CDR3 has 15 amino acids. This entry keeps only the CDR3 DNA: 45 bases, framed from base 1. CDR1 and CDR2 (MDHEN, SYDVKM) derive from the germline V gene. As to this clone: What antigen it recognizes has not been identified. No much larger clonotype is one base removed from it; base qualities were not supplied.

Thymus tissue was obtained as surgical resects removed during corrective cardiac surgery. Immunologically healthy infants undergoing open corrective cardiac surgery for congenital heart defects in Finland were used as donors. Thymocytes were released mechanically from tissue and stored at -70 °C as pellets of 10-30 million cells. A QIAsymphony instrument was used to extract genomic DNA from frozen cell pellets. Sequencing was done on a sample of thymus tissue. In this chain, TRBV28 is recombined with TRBJ1-5; TRBD1 might be the D gene, on 6 matching bases. The receptor comes from a girl in the first two years of life with a congenital heart defect but otherwise immunologically healthy. The DNA sequence is as follows: TGTGCCAGCAGAAGACAGGTTAATAGCAATCAGCCCCAGCATTTT. This yields the protein CASRRQVNSNQPQHF.